This TCR beta chain was sequenced for a study of PD-L1 blockade in urothelial cancer. Study context: Patients' atezolizumab regimen, 1,200 mg intravenously every 3 weeks, began around 2014. Once treatment had started, blood was analyzed at 3 weeks (second dose) and again at 6 weeks. General study findings and limits: It was durable-benefit patients whose tumor-associated blood clones expanded more at 3 weeks.

Clones were read by immunoSEQ multiplex PCR, and TCRdb kept only the in-frame ones, dropping some. The table has around 70,000 clones, under 90% seen once. About this clone: What it binds is not known.

Trimming removed 5 bases at V and 0 bases at J, with 14 bases between. The CDR3 length is 16 residues. Germline V CDR1 and CDR2: LNHNV, YYDKDF (reference sequence). Between 1 and 8 samples, pretreatment and on-treatment, were given by each patient. The source material was PBMCs, sampled around atezolizumab (anti-PD-L1) treatment. The TCR was taken from a man aged 65 to 85 with urothelial cancer. The rearrangement uses TRBV15 and TRBJ2-1; D possibly corresponds to TRBD2 (5 bases). In DNA, the CDR3 is TGTGCCACCAGCCGCCAGGACTTAGGCTCCTACAATGAGCAGTTCTTC. It encodes CATSRQDLGSYNEQFF.